A selection of T cell receptor beta chains follows, all from one sample in a study of blood T cell repertoires in COVID-19. TCRdb keeps only in-frame clones here, not all; method: immunoSEQ multiplex PCR. The repertoire holds about 250,000 clones, with 70% to 80% as singletons. What was sequenced was peripheral blood. The receptor set was obtained from an elderly woman with acute or convalescent COVID-19. Both conserved end residues are part of each CDR3. Each record gives: V gene, J gene, CDR3 protein.

TRBV2	TRBJ2-3	CAMYGGDSTDTQYF
TRBV13	TRBJ1-4	CASSLVWSRELKELFF
TRBV9	TRBJ2-6	CASSVWDRGTGANVLTF
TRBV2	TRBJ1-5	CASRGTANNQPQHF
TRBV24-1	TRBJ1-5	CATSDSGANQPQHF
TRBV4-3	TRBJ2-1	CASSQDWGQRFGQFF
TRBV19	TRBJ1-2	CASSIEGRQNHYGYTF
TRBV18	TRBJ2-4	CASSQPTGGRDIQYF
TRBV4-1	TRBJ2-1	CASSQDGLTSDNEQFF
TRBV6-1	TRBJ2-1	CASSERRGGMEFF
TRBV29-1	TRBJ2-3	CSVEVGGPGGDTQYF
TRBV10-3	TRBJ1-2	CAISGQGGFYGYTF
TRBV6-5	TRBJ2-1	CASSYGLAGGGEQFF
TRBV7-9	TRBJ2-5	CASRAWDSVKETQYF
TRBV20-1	TRBJ1-2	CSASWGVGTGGRLRNYTF
TRBV13	TRBJ1-3	CASSFIGPLEGPSSGNTIYF
TRBV7-2	TRBJ1-6	CASSLLGPNSPLHF
TRBV14	TRBJ2-4	CASSQRLNIQYF
TRBV11-2	TRBJ2-7	CASSLALAGGPSKEQYF
TRBV18	TRBJ1-1	CASSPPGGQANTEAFF
TRBV14	TRBJ2-3	CASSQEGSGGAFAQYF
TRBV4-1	TRBJ2-5	CASSQSSGVKETQYF
TRBV5-1	TRBJ2-3	CASAASGGAGADTQYF
TRBV5-1	TRBJ1-1	CASSLGGLFRPEAFF
TRBV14	TRBJ2-5	CASSQPKVGETQYF
TRBV5-4	TRBJ2-3	CASSPGGWATDTQYF
TRBV7-2	TRBJ1-6	CASSRSNSNSPLHF
TRBV11-2	TRBJ2-7	CASSQPLRGTYEQYF
TRBV6-5	TRBJ1-1	CASSRSGTMNTEAFF
TRBV18	TRBJ1-6	CASSPPGGRNSPLHF
TRBV2	TRBJ2-5	CASSELAGVGSRETQYF
TRBV6-5	TRBJ2-3	CASSPQGAPTDTQYF